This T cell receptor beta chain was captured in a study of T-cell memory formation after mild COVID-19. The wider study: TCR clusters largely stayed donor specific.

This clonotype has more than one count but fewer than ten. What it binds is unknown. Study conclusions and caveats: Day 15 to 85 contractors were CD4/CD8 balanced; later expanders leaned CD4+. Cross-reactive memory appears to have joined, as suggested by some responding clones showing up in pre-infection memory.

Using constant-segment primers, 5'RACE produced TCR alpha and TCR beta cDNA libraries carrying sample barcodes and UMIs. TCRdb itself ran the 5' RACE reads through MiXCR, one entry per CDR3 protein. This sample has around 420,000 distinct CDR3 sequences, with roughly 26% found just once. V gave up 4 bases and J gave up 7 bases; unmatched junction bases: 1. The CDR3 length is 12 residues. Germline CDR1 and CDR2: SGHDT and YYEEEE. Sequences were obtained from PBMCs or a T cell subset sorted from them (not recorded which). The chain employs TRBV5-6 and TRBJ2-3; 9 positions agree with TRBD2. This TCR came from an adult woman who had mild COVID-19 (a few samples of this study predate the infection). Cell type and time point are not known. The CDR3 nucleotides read TGTGCCAGCAGCCTAGCGGGAAATACGCAGTATTTT. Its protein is CASSLAGNTQYF.